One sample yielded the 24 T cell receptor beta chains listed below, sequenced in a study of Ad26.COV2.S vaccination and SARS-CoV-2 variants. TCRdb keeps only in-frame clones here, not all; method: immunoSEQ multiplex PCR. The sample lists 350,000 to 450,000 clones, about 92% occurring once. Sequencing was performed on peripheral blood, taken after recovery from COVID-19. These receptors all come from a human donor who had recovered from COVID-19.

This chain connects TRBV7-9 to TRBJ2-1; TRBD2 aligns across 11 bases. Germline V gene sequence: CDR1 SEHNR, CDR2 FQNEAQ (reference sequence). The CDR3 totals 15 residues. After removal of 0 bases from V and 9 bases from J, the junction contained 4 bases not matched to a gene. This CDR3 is CASSLALAGAGEQFF. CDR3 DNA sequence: TGTGCCAGCAGCTTAGCACTAGCGGGGGCCGGTGAGCAGTTCTTC.

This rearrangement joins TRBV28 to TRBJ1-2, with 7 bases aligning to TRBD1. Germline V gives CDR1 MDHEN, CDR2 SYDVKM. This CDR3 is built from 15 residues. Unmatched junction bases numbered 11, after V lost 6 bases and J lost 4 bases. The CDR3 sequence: CASRPYRGSGYGYTF. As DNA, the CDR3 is TGTGCCAGCAGGCCTTACAGGGGTAGCGGCTATGGCTACACCTTC.

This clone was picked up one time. DNA for the CDR3: TGTGCCAGCAGTTCCCCCAGGCCCCCCTACGAGCAGTACTTC. Translating it yields CASSSPRPPYEQYF. This chain connects TRBV6-5 to TRBJ2-7, with unresolved D. This CDR3 comprises 14 residues. With 4 bases removed from V and 2 bases from J, the gap between germline ends came to 12 bases. Germline CDR1 MNHEY, CDR2 SVGAGI.

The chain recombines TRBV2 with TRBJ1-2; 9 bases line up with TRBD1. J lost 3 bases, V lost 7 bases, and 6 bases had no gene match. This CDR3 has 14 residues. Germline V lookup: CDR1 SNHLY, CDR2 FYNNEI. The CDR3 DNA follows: TGTGCCAGCACTTTCGACAGGGGGGACTATGGCTACACCTTC. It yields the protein CASTFDRGDYGYTF.

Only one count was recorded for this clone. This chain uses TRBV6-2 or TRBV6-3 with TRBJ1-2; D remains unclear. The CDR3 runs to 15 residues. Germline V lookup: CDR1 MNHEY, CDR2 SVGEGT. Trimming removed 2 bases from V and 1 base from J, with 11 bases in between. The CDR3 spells CASSYADTVNYGYTF. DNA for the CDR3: TGTGCCAGCAGTTACGCCGACACGGTTAACTATGGCTACACCTTC.

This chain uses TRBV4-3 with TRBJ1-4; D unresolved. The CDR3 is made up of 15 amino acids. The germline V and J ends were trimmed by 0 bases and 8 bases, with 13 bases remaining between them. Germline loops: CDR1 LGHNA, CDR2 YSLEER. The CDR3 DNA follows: TGCGCCAGCAGCCAAGATCCCACTAGGGAGGAAAAACTGTTTTTT. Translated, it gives CASSQDPTREEKLFF.

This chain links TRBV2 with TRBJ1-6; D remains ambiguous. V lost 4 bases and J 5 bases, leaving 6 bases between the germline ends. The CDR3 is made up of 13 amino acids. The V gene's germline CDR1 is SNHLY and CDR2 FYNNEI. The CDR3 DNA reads TGTGCCAGCAGTGTCAGTGATAATTCACCCCTCCACTTT. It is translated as CASSVSDNSPLHF.

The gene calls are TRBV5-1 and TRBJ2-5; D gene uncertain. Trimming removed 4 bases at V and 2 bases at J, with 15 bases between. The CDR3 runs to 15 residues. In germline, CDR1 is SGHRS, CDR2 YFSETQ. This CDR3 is CASSPRSAAQETQYF. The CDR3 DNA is TGCGCCAGCAGCCCCCGGTCGGCCGCTCAAGAGACCCAGTACTTC.

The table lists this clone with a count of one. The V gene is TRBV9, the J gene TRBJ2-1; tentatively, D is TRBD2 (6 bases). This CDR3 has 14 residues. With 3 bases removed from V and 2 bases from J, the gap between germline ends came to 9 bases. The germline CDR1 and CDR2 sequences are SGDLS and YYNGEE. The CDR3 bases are TGTGCCAGCAGCGGTAGCGGTACCTACAATGAGCAGTTCTTC. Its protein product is CASSGSGTYNEQFF.

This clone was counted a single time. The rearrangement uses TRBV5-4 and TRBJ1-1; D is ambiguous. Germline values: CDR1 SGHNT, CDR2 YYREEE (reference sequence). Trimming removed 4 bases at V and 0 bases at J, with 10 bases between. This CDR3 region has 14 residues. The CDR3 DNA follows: TGTGCCAGCAGCCCTGAACCTCTGAACACTGAAGCTTTCTTT. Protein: CASSPEPLNTEAFF. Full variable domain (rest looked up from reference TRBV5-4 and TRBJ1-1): ETGVTQSPTHLIKTRGQQVTLRCSSQSGHNTVSWYQQALGQGPQFIFQYYREEENGRGNFPPRFSGLQFPNYSSELNVNALELDDSALYLCASSPEPLNTEAFFGQGTRLTVV.

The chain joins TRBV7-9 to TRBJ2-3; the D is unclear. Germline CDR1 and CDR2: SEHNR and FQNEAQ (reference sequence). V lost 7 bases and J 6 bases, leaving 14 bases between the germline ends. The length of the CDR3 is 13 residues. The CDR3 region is CASTPPVRDTQYF. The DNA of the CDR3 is TGTGCCAGCACCCCGCCTGTCCGGGATACGCAGTATTTT. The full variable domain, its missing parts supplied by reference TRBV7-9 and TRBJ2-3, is DTGVSQNPRHKITKRGQNVTFRCDPISEHNRLYWYRQTLGQGPEFLTYFQNEAQLEKSRLLSDRFSAERPKGSFSTLEIQRTEQGDSAMYLCASTPPVRDTQYFGPGTRLTVL.

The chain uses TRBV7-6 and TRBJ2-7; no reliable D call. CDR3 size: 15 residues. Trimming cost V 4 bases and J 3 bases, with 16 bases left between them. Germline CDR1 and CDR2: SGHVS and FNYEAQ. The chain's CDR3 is CASSSGYRLDYEQYF. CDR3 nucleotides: TGTGCCAGCAGCTCCGGTTATAGACTTGACTACGAGCAGTACTTC.

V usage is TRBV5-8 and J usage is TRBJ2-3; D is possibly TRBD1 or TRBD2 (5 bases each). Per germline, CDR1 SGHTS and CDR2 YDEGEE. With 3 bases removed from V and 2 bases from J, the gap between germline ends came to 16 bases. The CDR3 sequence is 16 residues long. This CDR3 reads CASSSVERDDTDTQYF. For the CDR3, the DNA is TGTGCCAGCAGCTCGGTGGAGAGGGACGACACAGATACGCAGTATTTT.

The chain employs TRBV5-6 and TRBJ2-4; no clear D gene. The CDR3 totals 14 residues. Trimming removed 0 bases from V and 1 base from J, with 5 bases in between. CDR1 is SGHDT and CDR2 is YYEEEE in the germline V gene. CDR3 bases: TGTGCCAGCAGCTTGGAGGTTGCCAAAAACATTCAGTACTTC. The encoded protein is CASSLEVAKNIQYF.

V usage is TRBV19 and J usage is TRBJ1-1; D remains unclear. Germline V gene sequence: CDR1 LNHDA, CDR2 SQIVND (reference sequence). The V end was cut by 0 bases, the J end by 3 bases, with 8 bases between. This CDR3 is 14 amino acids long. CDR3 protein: CASSIEASYTEAFF. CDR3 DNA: TGTGCCAGTAGTATAGAAGCCAGTTACACTGAAGCTTTCTTT.

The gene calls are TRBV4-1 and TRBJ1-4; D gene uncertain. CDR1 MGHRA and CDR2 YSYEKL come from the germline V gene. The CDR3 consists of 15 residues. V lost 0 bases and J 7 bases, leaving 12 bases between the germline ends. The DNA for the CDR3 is TGCGCCAGCAGCCAAGACCAACCCAACAGTGAAAAACTGTTTTTT. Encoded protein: CASSQDQPNSEKLFF.

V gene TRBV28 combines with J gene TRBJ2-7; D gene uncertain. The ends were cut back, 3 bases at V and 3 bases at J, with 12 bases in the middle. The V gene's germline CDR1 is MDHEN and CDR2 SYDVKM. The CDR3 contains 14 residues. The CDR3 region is CASSLYTTRYEQYF. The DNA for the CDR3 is TGTGCCAGCAGTTTGTATACGACCCGCTACGAGCAGTACTTC.

The CDR3 bases are TGTGCCAGCTCCCTCTTAGGGGGGATGGGCACCGGGGAGCTGTTTTTT. Amino acid sequence: CASSLLGGMGTGELFF. The chain uses TRBV25-1 and TRBJ2-2; D might be TRBD1 or TRBD2, each matching 6 bases. The germline V and J ends were trimmed by 8 bases and 4 bases, with 20 bases remaining between them. Germline loops: CDR1 MGHDK, CDR2 SYGVNS. The CDR3 has 16 residues. The full variable domain, its missing parts supplied by reference TRBV25-1 and TRBJ2-2, is EADIYQTPRYLVIGTGKKITLECSQTMGHDKMYWYQQDPGMELHLIHYSYGVNSTEKGDLSSESTVSRIRTEHFPLTLESARPSHTSQYLCASSLLGGMGTGELFFGEGSRLTVL.

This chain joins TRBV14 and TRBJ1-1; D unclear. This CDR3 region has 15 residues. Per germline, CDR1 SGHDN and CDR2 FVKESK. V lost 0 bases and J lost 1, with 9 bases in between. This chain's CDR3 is CASSQDHSPNTEAFF. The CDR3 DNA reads TGTGCCAGCAGCCAAGATCACAGCCCGAACACTGAAGCTTTCTTT.

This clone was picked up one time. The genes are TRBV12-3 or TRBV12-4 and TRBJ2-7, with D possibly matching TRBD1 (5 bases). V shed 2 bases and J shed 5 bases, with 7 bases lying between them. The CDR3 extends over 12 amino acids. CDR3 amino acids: CASSLWGNEQYF. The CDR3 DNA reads TGTGCCAGCAGTTTATGGGGCAACGAGCAGTACTTC.

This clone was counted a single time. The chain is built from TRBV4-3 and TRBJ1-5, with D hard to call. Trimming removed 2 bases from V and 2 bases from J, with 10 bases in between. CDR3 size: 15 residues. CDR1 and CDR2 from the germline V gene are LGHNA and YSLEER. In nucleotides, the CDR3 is TGCGCCAGCAGCCAATCGCAAGCGGGCAATCAGCCCCAGCATTTT. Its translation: CASSQSQAGNQPQHF.

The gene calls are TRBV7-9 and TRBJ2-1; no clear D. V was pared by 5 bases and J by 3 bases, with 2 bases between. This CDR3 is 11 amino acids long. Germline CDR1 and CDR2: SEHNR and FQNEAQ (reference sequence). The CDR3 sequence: CASSDYNEQFF. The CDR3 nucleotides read TGTGCCAGCAGCGACTACAATGAGCAGTTCTTC.

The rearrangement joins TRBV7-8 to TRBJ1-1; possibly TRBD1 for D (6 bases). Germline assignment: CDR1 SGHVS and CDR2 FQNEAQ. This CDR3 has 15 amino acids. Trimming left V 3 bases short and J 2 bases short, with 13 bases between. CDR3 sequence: CASSLGPGVNTEAFF. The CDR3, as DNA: TGTGCCAGCAGCTTGGGTCCAGGGGTTAACACTGAAGCTTTCTTT. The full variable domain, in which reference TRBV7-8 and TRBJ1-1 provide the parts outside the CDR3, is GAGVSQSPRYKVAKRGQDVALRCDPISGHVSLFWYQQALGQGPEFLTYFQNEAQLDKSGLPSDRFFAERPEGSVSTLKIQRTQQEDSAVYLCASSLGPGVNTEAFFGQGTRLTVV.

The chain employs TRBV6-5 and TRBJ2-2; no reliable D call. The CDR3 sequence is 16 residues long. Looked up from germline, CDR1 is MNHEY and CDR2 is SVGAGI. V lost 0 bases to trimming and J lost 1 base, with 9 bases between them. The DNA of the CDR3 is TGTGCCAGCAGTTACTCGGCACCCCTGAACACCGGGGAGCTGTTTTTT. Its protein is CASSYSAPLNTGELFF.